The present TCR beta chain was sequenced within a study of shared clonotypes between healthy human individuals. Study background: CD4 naive and memory got three plates each, CD8 naive two, CD8 memory one.

This CDR3 region has 16 residues. The germline CDR1 and CDR2 sequences are SGHDT and YYEEEE. After removal of 4 bases from V and 2 bases from J, the junction contained 10 bases not matched to a gene. Replicate PCRs run on sorted subsets employed around 200 ng DNA, approximately 30,000 T cell genomes. The repertoire was sequenced with immunoSEQ multiplex PCR; TCRdb's copy has only in-frame clones and lacks some. The sample has about 600,000 clones; about 98% are singletons. The naive CD8 fraction comprised CD45RO-negative cells positively selected for CCR7 and excluded terminally differentiated effector memory CD45RA+ cells. Study results and caveats: Roughly 5% of naive CD4 clonotypes were common to a handful of donors. Larger estimated richness was generally recorded for naive subsets relative to memory subsets.

About this clone: Its antigen remains unknown.

The TCR comes from a man aged 25 to 45 in good health. Sequencing was done on a sample of naive CD8+ T cells sorted from blood. This rearrangement joins TRBV5-6 to TRBJ2-3; 7 nucleotides match TRBD2. CDR3 in amino acids: CASSPTGLADTDTQYF. In DNA, the CDR3 is TGTGCCAGCAGCCCCACTGGGCTAGCGGACACAGATACGCAGTATTTT.